Listed here is a single T cell receptor (beta chain). It has no known antigen specificity. There are no base qualities to consult, and no much larger clone falls within one base. The sample holds other DNA sequences that translate to the same CDR3. CDR1 and CDR2, per the germline V gene, are SGHTA and FQGNSA. Trimmed from V: 3 bases; trimmed from J: 9 bases; junction bases lacking a gene match: 6. Including the terminal cysteine and phenylalanine, the CDR3 comprises 14 residues. Kept here is only the CDR3 DNA, which spans 42 bases and is read in frame from base 1. The cohort was made up of about 670 healthy bone marrow donors. Cohort members were all nominally healthy when sampled, although unrecorded immune exposures were likely present. The donor was CMV seropositive and was included in the group of 250 to 350 seropositive cohort members. Every donor gave a peripheral blood sample, and the peripheral blood mononuclear cells from that sample were used for TCR beta sequencing. The Qiagen DNeasy Blood Extraction Kit was used to extract genomic DNA from the blood cell samples.

These data originate in a study of cytomegalovirus exposure and HLA in healthy donors (dated by TCRdb to the late 2010s). In the study overall: According to an earlier analysis of around 600 of the donors, 150 million to 200 million T cells yielded 95 million to 140 million unique TCR beta sequences and approximately 300 Gb of sequence data. To predict cytomegalovirus infection status, the study brought together high-throughput TCR immunosequencing, statistical association of individual TCRs with disease status, and machine learning. The later analysis used no new phenotypic data to find candidate immune exposures, relying instead on TCR beta sequences and their occurrence across donors. Among about 390 genotyped donors of the cohort, an average of roughly 240,000 unique TCR beta nucleotide sequences were sequenced per donor, around 18% of them non-productive. Both class I and class II loci were covered by HLA typing, at four-digit resolution. Among the roughly 430 genotyped donors, under 90% belonged to the genetic ancestry cluster associated with self-reported Caucasian donors. The study was designed to test whether signatures of past pathogen exposure could be identified by cataloging public T cell receptors. Using immunosequencing, the study profiled T cell repertoires from about 610 subjects and related those repertoires to cytomegalovirus serostatus. In a later genetic analysis, genome-wide SNP genotypes for about three fifths of the 666 donors were used, and that subset was treated as a discovery cohort. Every discovery cohort repertoire had been produced on one sequencing platform. A later analysis re-analyzed previously published TCR beta repertoires from hundreds of donors and added high-resolution HLA genotyping to study TCR occurrence patterns. Approximately 310 gigabases of sequencing data and around 88 million unique TCR sequences made up an early release that covered several hundred HLA-typed donors. Typing coverage differed by locus: A, B, C, DRB1 and DQB1 were typed in roughly 620-630 donors, DQA1 in 500 to 550, DPA1 in 600 to 610, and DPB1 in around 490. Besides the first cohort of hundreds of subjects, a separate validation cohort made up of roughly 120 different subjects was used. An earlier analysis of around 540 of the donors applied high-throughput TCR beta sequencing to assess whether each TCR beta V gene segment acted as functional or pseudogenic. Alongside the repertoire data, information on donor age, sex, ethnicity and CMV serostatus was compiled. Four or five DR-DQ haplotypes were handled as single units for association and clustering because linkage in the cohort was strong. The full study reports these points: Immune exposure information for the cohort was limited to CMV serostatus. HLA typing was unavailable for some donors at each locus, so association tests used only the typed subset. A further reported finding was that TCR beta sequences accurately predicted the HLA-A and HLA-B alleles for most subjects in the first cohort. A group of highly shared sequence variants was considered likely to be a technical artifact of the sequencing pipeline. The earlier analysis of approximately 560 of the donors excluded 15 to 20 rarely observed V segments, including chromosome 9 orphons, because counts were too low. Presence/absence analyses assumed roughly uniform sequencing depth across donors, an assumption that may not hold. Compared with equally common non-associated chains, HLA-associated TCR beta chains in a later analysis were more clonally expanded and had lower generation probabilities. In an earlier analysis of a few hundred of the donors, most TCR beta V segments were observed in productive rearrangements about 87% or about 30% of the time, broadly matching IMGT annotations. In a later analysis, several top co-occurrence clusters were reported to appear linked to parvovirus B19, influenza, CMV and Epstein-Barr virus. An association between a missense DCLRE1C variant and V-gene and J-gene trimming of TCR beta chains was found in a later genetic analysis and replicated in an independent cohort. In a later analysis, TCR association rates were found to vary across HLA loci, with the most associated TCRs seen for DRB1 alleles and the fewest for HLA-C alleles. The 87-base-pair reads could not distinguish some IMGT-functional V segments, including TRBV6-2 and TRBV6-3, so those segments were excluded. According to the authors, the approach could potentially be generalized to other disease states and immunological phenotypes. Only TCR beta chains were sequenced in this cohort, and the absence of alpha or paired-chain data limited detectable features. The study listed 150 to 200 TCR beta chains as associated with cytomegalovirus. Specific HLA alleles were associated with 15,000 to 20,000 TCR beta sequences at a false discovery rate of 0.05 in a later analysis. In a later analysis, most CMV-associated TCR beta chains were found to appear HLA-restricted, with HLA associations seemingly driven largely by CMV exposure. Compared with the roughly 720-donor mean, donors in an Asian-associated ancestry cluster had fewer N-insertions in productive TCRs, according to a later genetic analysis. Strong co-occurrence of HLA alleles, especially DR and DQ, made assigning TCR associations to individual alleles difficult. Cytomegalovirus status was reported to be diagnosed by the classifier with high specificity and sensitivity in both the original and validation cohorts. In vitro tests confirmed that three of the cytomegalovirus-associated TCR beta chains recognize cytomegalovirus antigens. Correlated functional status among segregating V segments might reflect linkage disequilibrium, but an unknown experimental factor could not be ruled out. Most TCR sequences were seen in very few donors, while some public TCRs were found in many individuals.

Receptor amplification or capture employed the immunoSEQ multiplex PCR assay. The multiplex PCR relied on a mix of 60 forward primers for TCR Vbeta segments and 13 reverse primers for TCR Jbeta segments. The CDR3 region of rearranged TCR beta genes was amplified from genomic DNA with a multiplex PCR assay. The Illumina HiSeq System was used to sequence the amplified TCR beta libraries as 87-base-pair reads. As for how the authors treated the data: A later analysis tallied roughly 80 million unique TCR beta chains across the 660 or so repertoires, and roughly 11 million of those chains were shared by two or more donors. Raw reads were error-corrected and collapsed into unique sequences with a nearest-neighbor algorithm that merged closely related sequences to remove PCR and sequencing errors. V, D and J gene segments were assigned by aligning CDR3 sequences to IMGT reference sequences. For a sequence to be retained, a match of at least six nucleotides was required to both a V gene segment and a J gene segment. A rearrangement counted as productive if the CDR3 had no stop codons and remained in frame with V and J, and every other rearrangement counted as non-productive. Following IMGT convention, CDR3 was defined as the stretch from the second conserved V-encoded cysteine to the conserved J-encoded phenylalanine. In an earlier analysis of approximately 500 of the donors, sequences lacking an unambiguous match to a single V gene segment were excluded. An earlier analysis of about 600 of the donors called V segments functional above 56.7% productive rearrangements and segregating when the between-donor standard deviation exceeded 5%. A statistical classification framework was built for diagnosing cytomegalovirus status from the catalog of TCR beta chain sequences. V and J gene assignment, in a later analysis, came from comparing TCR nucleotide sequences with IMGT/GENE-DB human TR gene sequences. Using the TCRdist pipeline, a later analysis assigned CDR3 sequences along with most-parsimonious VDJ recombination scenarios. In a later analysis, each TCR beta chain was defined by its CDR3 amino acid sequence together with its V-gene family, and reads without a unique V-gene family were excluded. In a later analysis, approximately 590 highly shared, low-generation-probability nucleotide sequences were removed to address suspected cross-contamination and a sequencing artifact. In a later analysis, a clonal expansion index was calculated for each public chain from normalized within-repertoire ranks of inferred template counts. Generation probabilities in a later analysis came from a VDJ recombination model fitted to out-of-frame rearrangements, and those results were checked against IGoR. Hypergeometric tests were used in a later analysis to score TCR-TCR, TCR-HLA and TCR-CMV co-occurrence, with a repertoire-size bias correction applied to the TCR pairs. In a later analysis, false discovery rates were estimated by permuting HLA or CMV assignments 20 times. In a later analysis, co-occurring TCRs were grouped with DBSCAN, and TCRdist sequence similarity was added when clustering was performed within HLA-allele-positive subsets. Co-occurrence clustering excluded repertoires with fewer than 30,000 or more than 120,000 public chains, plus five with anomalous nucleotide sharing. As stored in TCRdb, this immuneACCESS dataset retains in-frame rearrangements with V and J assigned. A fraction of the clones does not appear; measured against another copy, unresolved V genes explain less than half of the discrepancy, and the remainder lacks a known reason. That table gives V, J and clone size, and the DNA gave D and trimming. The sample includes about 150,000 clones, with more than 75% observed a single time. The top ten clonotypes cover around 13% of the sample.

The sequence was collected from a man aged 25 to 45 in good health and CMV-seropositive. The sequence is built from TRBV7-2 and TRBJ2-1, with 9 junctional bases fitting TRBD2. Sequences were obtained from PBMCs. The DNA sequence is as follows: TGTGCCAGCAGCTTTAGCGGGAGCCGTGGTGAGCAGTTCTTC. Translated, this is CASSFSGSRGEQFF.